These 10 T cell receptor beta chains came from one sample sequenced in a study of blood T cell repertoires in COVID-19. Sequencing was performed with immunoSEQ multiplex PCR; in TCRdb, only in-frame clones are kept and a portion is missing. The sample includes around 620,000 clones, about nine tenths of them seen just once. The sequenced sample consisted of peripheral blood. All receptors derive from a woman younger than 35 with acute or convalescent COVID-19.

The CDR3 sequence: CSVHLAEKYEQYF. The CDR3 bases are TGCAGCGTTCATCTAGCAGAAAAATACGAGCAGTACTTC. The J gene is TRBJ2-7, the V gene TRBV29-1, with D possibly TRBD2 on 5 matching bases. Trimming took off 5 bases at V and 4 bases at J, with 15 bases between the two ends. Per germline, CDR1 SQVTM and CDR2 ANQGSEA. The CDR3 consists of 13 residues.

The V and J genes are TRBV7-2 and TRBJ2-3; tentatively, D is TRBD2 (5 bases). The CDR3 is made up of 16 amino acids. Trimming pared 1 base from V and 1 base from J, leaving 12 bases between. Germline CDR1 SGHTA, CDR2 FQGNSA. The CDR3 DNA is TGTGCCAGCAGCTTAGTACGGGGATCTCGCACAGATACGCAGTATTTT. Encoded protein: CASSLVRGSRTDTQYF. The variable domain in full, with the rest retrieved from reference TRBV7-2 and TRBJ2-3, is GAGVSQSPSNKVTEKGKDVELRCDPISGHTALYWYRQSLGQGLEFLIYFQGNSAPDKSGLPSDRFSAERTGGSVSTLTIQRTQQEDSAVYLCASSLVRGSRTDTQYFGPGTRLTVL.

CDR3 loop: CASSHRTGENNEQFF. The CDR3, as DNA: TGCGCCAGCAGTCACCGGACAGGGGAGAACAATGAGCAGTTCTTC. This rearrangement joins TRBV23-1 to TRBJ2-1; 9 bases fit TRBD1. TRBV23-1 is treated as an ORF (open reading frame) with a function not yet certain. CDR3 length: 15 amino acids. V gave up 3 bases and J gave up 5 bases; unmatched junction bases: 5.

This clone occurred once. The chain combines TRBV15 with TRBJ1-2, with 8 bases identical to TRBD1. J was trimmed by 4 bases and V by 5 bases; bases with no gene match: 6. The germline V gene encodes CDR1 LNHNV and CDR2 YYDKDF (reference sequence). This CDR3 has 14 amino acids. In DNA form, the CDR3 reads TGTGCCACCAGCCGGGGACAGGACGTCTATGGCTACACCTTC. Its translation: CATSRGQDVYGYTF.

The sample holds one count of this clone. V usage is TRBV2 and J usage is TRBJ2-2, with D possibly TRBD1 on 7 matching bases. V was trimmed by 6 bases and J by 4 bases, leaving 15 bases between them. The length of the CDR3 is 15 residues. Germline assignment: CDR1 SNHLY and CDR2 FYNNEI. CDR3 nucleotide sequence: TGTGCCAGCAGGGTCAGGGGGGAGAGCACCGGGGAGCTGTTTTTT. Translation gives CASRVRGESTGELFF.

The genes are TRBV7-9 and TRBJ2-2; TRBD1 agrees at 8 bases. The CDR3 is 15 amino acids. Germline V CDR1 and CDR2: SEHNR, FQNEAQ (reference sequence). V dropped 1 base and J dropped 5; count of bases not matched to a gene: 3. The CDR3 DNA is TGTGCCAGCAGCTTAGGGACAGGGAAAACCGGGGAGCTGTTTTTT. Amino acid sequence: CASSLGTGKTGELFF.

V usage is TRBV7-2 and J usage is TRBJ1-2; D perhaps matches TRBD1 (5 bases). Germline V gene sequence: CDR1 SGHTA, CDR2 FQGNSA. The CDR3 loop spans 14 amino acids. V was cut by 5 bases and J by 1 base, with 11 bases left in between. Written as DNA, the CDR3 is TGTGCCAGCAGCCCCCGGCAGGGTAACTATGGCTACACCTTC. The encoded protein is CASSPRQGNYGYTF.

The rearrangement links TRBV7-3 to TRBJ2-7, with 9 bases lining up with TRBD1. V was clipped by 4 bases and J by 3 bases; unmatched bases: 7. The V gene's germline CDR1 is SGHTA and CDR2 FQGTGA. The CDR3 runs to 15 residues. DNA for the CDR3: TGTGCCAGCAGCTCCGGGACAGGGAACGGCTACGAGCAGTACTTC. Translation: CASSSGTGNGYEQYF.

This chain links TRBV7-2 with TRBJ2-3; the match to TRBD2 covers 8 bases. This CDR3 spans 14 amino acids. Germline lookup yields CDR1 SGHTA and CDR2 FQGNSA. V shed 6 bases and J 4 bases; nucleotides not matched to a gene: 6. The CDR3 nucleotides are TGTGCCAGCAGAGGAGCGGGGGTCCCAGATACGCAGTATTTT. Translated: CASRGAGVPDTQYF.

The chain employs TRBV12-5 and TRBJ2-3, with 15 positions matching TRBD2. The CDR3 runs 21 residues. V gave up 4 bases and J gave up 8 bases; unmatched junction bases: 22. Germline loops: CDR1 LGHNT, CDR2 FRNRAP. The CDR3 coding sequence is TGTGCTAGTGGTTCCTACCCGGGACTAGCGGGGGGCCCACTAGGGGCAGGTACGCAGTATTTT. Residues: CASGSYPGLAGGPLGAGTQYF.